This TCR beta chain came from a study of beta chain features in type 1 diabetes. The V gene lost 4 bases and the J gene lost 0 bases, with 15 bases spanning the gap. Germline loops: CDR1 SGHTA, CDR2 FQGNSA. The length of the CDR3 is 16 residues. Expressed TCRB transcripts were sequenced because the entire RNA isolate underwent reverse transcription. Repertoires were generated with immunoSEQ multiplex PCR, while TCRdb's copy carries only in-frame clones and drops some. The sample holds a few hundred thousand clones, about 25% seen once. Via the markers CD45RO/CCR7/CD25/CD127/CD95/CD27, stem cell-like memory, regulatory, central memory and naive CD4+ cells were sorted. Study conclusions and caveats: In comparison with healthy donors, patients had naive, central memory and Treg TCRB repertoires that appeared more similar.

Details on this clone: Its target is not known.

Sequencing was carried out using central memory CD4+ T cells from blood. The chain uses TRBV7-2 and TRBJ2-5; D is uncertain. The source of this sequence is a man between 25 and 39 years old in good health. This CDR3 is CASSSRARLYQETQYF. CDR3 DNA: TGTGCCAGCAGCTCCCGGGCCCGTCTGTACCAAGAGACCCAGTACTTC. Together with reference TRBV7-2 and TRBJ2-5, the CDR3 gives the full variable domain: GAGVSQSPSNKVTEKGKDVELRCDPISGHTALYWYRQSLGQGLEFLIYFQGNSAPDKSGLPSDRFSAERTGGSVSTLTIQRTQQEDSAVYLCASSSRARLYQETQYFGPGTRLLVL.